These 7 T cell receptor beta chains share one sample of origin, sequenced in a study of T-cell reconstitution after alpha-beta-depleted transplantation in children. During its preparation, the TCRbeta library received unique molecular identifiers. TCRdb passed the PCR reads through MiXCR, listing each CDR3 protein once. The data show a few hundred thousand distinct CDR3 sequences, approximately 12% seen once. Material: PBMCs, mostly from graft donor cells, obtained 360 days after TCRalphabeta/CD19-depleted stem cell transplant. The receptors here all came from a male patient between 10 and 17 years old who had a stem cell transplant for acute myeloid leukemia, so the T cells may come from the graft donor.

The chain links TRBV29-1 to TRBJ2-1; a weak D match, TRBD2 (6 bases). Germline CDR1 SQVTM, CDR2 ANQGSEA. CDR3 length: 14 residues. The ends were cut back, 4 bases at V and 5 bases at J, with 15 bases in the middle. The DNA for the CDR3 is TGCAGCGTTGGTCGGCCTAGCGATCACAATGAGCAGTTCTTC. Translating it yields CSVGRPSDHNEQFF.

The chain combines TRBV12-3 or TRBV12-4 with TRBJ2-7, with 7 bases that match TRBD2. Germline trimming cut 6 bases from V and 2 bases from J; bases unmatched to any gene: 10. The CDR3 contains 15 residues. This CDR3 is CASSVFSGRTYEQYF. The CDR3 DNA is TGTGCCAGCAGCGTTTTTAGCGGGCGCACCTACGAGCAGTACTTC.

CDR3 residues: CASSEGGFRTGELFF. CDR3 nucleotide sequence: TGCGCCAGCAGTGAGGGAGGATTTCGGACCGGGGAGCTGTTTTTT. This chain links TRBV10-2 with TRBJ2-2; a possible D gene is TRBD2 (5 bases). Germline V gene lookup returns CDR1 WSHSY and CDR2 SAAADI. The CDR3 is made up of 15 amino acids. V lost 2 bases and J 5 bases, leaving 12 bases between the germline ends.

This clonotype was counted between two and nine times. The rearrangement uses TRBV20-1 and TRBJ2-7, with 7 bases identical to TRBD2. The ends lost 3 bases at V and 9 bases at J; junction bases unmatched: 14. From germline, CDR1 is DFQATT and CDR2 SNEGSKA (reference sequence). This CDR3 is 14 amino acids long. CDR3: CSASWREPATGQYF. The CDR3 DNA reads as TGCAGTGCTAGTTGGCGGGAGCCAGCAACGGGGCAGTACTTC.

The CDR3 sequence is CSARSRGNEKLFF. CDR3 sequence (DNA): TGCAGTGCTAGAAGCCGGGGCAATGAAAAACTGTTTTTT. The V and J genes are TRBV20-1 and TRBJ1-4; tentatively, D is TRBD1 (5 bases). The CDR3 spans 13 residues. Deletions cut 2 bases from V and 5 bases from J, with 9 bases between. CDR1 and CDR2 from the germline V gene are DFQATT and SNEGSKA (reference sequence).

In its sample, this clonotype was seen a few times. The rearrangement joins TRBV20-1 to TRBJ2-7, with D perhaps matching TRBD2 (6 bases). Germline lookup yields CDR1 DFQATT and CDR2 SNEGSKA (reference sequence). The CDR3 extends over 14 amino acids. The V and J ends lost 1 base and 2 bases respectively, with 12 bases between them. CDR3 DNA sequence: TGCAGTGCTAGAGGTGGGGGGAGGCCCTACGAGCAGTACTTC. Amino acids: CSARGGGRPYEQYF.

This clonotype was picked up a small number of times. The CDR3 DNA reads TGTGCCAGCAGATTAGACGGGTTCAGCTCCTACAATGAGCAGTTCTTC. Amino acid sequence: CASRLDGFSSYNEQFF. The genes are TRBV28 and TRBJ2-1; D not certain. This CDR3 spans 16 amino acids. Trimming stripped 6 bases from V and 0 bases from J, with 15 bases between. Germline CDR1 reads MDHEN; CDR2 reads SYDVKM.